This record covers a single T cell receptor beta chain. This record comes from a study of blood T cell repertoires in COVID-19. Study details: Some COVID-19 samples were acute and others convalescent; all came from the United States, Italy and Spain. Sources were T cells, B-cell-depleted T cells, or PBMCs; the material itself was cDNA or gDNA.

Germline lookup yields CDR1 SGHVS and CDR2 FQNEAQ. The CDR3 is made up of 16 amino acids. V lost 5 bases to trimming and J lost 1 base; unmatched junction nucleotides: 9. Original processing methods: Using reference gene primer amplification, nucleated cell counts were estimated. Profiled with immunoSEQ multiplex PCR; TCRdb holds only in-frame clones, not every one. V and J calls and clone size are those listed in that table; D and trimming were worked out from the DNA. The table shows some 250,000 clones, with approximately 90% occurring only once. This sequence joins TRBV7-8 and TRBJ2-5, with TRBD2 matching over 8 bases. Sample: peripheral blood. The sequence came from a woman between 40 and 55 years old who had recovered from COVID-19. The CDR3 sequence: CASSPWIAGTQETQYF. The CDR3 nucleotides are TGTGCCAGCAGCCCCTGGATAGCGGGGACCCAAGAGACCCAGTACTTC.